A single T cell receptor beta chain is shown here with its context. The antigen is unknown. The V end lost 3 bases, the J end lost 4 bases, and 11 bases lay between the germline ends. CDR3 size: 14 residues. CDR1 is SGHAT, CDR2 FQNNGV, per germline. In TCRdb, the 5' RACE reads were re-called with MiXCR into one record per CDR3 protein. Of approximately 180,000 distinct CDR3 sequences in the sample, approximately 6.2% were seen once. This sample was taken from a study of T cells after yellow fever vaccination. Study-wide points: Abundant bulk-population clonotypes could contaminate the FACS-sorted repertoires. After the booster, 96% of CD4 and about nine tenths of CD8 primary-response clones were re-detected. Peaking faster, on day 5 versus 15, the secondary response was nonetheless weaker.

Sequences were derived from CD4+ T cells sorted from PBMCs, sampled on the day of the first yellow fever vaccination. The J gene is TRBJ2-3, the V gene TRBV11-2; D not resolved. The clonotype was recovered from a man aged 18-30 years who received the YFV17D yellow fever vaccine. The CDR3 spells CASSLSVSADTQYF. CDR3 nucleotides: TGTGCCAGCAGCTTGTCCGTCTCTGCAGATACGCAGTATTTT.